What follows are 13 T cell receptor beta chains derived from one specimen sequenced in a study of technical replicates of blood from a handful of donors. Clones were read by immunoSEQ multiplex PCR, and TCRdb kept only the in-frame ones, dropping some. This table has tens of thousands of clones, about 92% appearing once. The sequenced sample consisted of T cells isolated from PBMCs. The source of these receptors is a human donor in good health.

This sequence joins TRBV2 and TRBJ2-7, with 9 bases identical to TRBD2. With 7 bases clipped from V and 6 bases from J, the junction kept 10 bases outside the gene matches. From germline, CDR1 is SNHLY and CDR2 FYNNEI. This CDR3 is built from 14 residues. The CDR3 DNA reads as TGTGCCAGCAAGGTCGCGGGGGGGCAGGGCGAGCAGTACTTC. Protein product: CASKVAGGQGEQYF.

The CDR3 DNA reads as TGTGCCAGTTCGGTGGCAGGGGGCCCCTACGAGCAGTACTTC. Its protein is CASSVAGGPYEQYF. The rearrangement uses TRBV27 and TRBJ2-7, with TRBD1 identical over 8 bases. V lost 9 bases, J lost 2 bases, and 9 bases stayed unmatched. Per germline, CDR1 MNHEY and CDR2 SMNVEV (reference sequence). There are 14 residues in the CDR3.

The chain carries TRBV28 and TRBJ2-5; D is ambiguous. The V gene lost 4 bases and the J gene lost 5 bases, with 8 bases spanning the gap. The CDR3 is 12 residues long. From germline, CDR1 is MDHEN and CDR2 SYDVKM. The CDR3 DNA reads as TGTGCCAGCAGTTCCCCTCCGGAGACCCAGTACTTC. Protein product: CASSSPPETQYF.

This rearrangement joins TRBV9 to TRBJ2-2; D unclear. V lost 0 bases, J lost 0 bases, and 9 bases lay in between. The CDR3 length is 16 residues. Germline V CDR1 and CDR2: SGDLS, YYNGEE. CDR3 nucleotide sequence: TGTGCCAGCAGCGTAGAGCCGGGTACGAACACCGGGGAGCTGTTTTTT. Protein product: CASSVEPGTNTGELFF.

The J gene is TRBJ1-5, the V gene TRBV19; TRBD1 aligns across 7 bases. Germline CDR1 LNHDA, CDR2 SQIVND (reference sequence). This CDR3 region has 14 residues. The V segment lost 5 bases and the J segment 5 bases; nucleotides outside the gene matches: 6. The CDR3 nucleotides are TGTGCCAGTAGTGGGGACAGTACCTATCAGCCCCAGCATTTT. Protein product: CASSGDSTYQPQHF.

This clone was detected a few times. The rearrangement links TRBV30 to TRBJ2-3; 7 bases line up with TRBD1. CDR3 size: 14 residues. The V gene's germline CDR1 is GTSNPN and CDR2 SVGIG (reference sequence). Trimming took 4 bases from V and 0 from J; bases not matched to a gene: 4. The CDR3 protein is CAWKQGPSTDTQYF. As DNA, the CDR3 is TGTGCCTGGAAACAGGGGCCTAGCACAGATACGCAGTATTTT.

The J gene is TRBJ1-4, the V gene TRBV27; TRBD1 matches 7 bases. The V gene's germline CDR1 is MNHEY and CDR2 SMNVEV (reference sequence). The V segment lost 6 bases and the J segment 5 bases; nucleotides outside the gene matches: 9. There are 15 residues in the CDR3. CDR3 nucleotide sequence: TGTGCCAGCAGCGGGGGGGGCAGGGGGAATGAAAAACTGTTTTTT. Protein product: CASSGGGRGNEKLFF.

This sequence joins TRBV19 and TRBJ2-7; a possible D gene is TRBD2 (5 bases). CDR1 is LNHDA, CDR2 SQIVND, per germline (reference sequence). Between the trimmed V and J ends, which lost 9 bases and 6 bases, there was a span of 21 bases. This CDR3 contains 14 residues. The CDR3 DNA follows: TGTGCCAGCCAAGGAGGCGGCCTAACTGGCGAGCAGTACTTC. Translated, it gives CASQGGGLTGEQYF.

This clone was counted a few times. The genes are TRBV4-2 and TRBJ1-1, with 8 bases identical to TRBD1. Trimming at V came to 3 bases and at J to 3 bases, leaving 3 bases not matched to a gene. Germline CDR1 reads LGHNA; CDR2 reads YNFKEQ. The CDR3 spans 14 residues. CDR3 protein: CASSHTTGDTEAFF. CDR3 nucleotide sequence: TGTGCCAGCAGCCATACGACAGGGGACACTGAAGCTTTCTTT.

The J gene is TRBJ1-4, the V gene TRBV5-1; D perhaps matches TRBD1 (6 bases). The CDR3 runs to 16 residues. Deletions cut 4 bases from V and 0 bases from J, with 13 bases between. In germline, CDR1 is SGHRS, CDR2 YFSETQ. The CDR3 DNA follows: TGCGCCAGCAGCCCGGTAGGACAGTCAACTAATGAAAAACTGTTTTTT. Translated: CASSPVGQSTNEKLFF.

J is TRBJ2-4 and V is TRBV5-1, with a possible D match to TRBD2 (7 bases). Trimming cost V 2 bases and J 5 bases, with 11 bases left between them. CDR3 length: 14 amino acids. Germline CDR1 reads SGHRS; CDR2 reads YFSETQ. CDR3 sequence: CASSLEGGENIQYF. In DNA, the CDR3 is TGCGCCAGCAGCTTAGAAGGGGGGGAAAACATTCAGTACTTC.

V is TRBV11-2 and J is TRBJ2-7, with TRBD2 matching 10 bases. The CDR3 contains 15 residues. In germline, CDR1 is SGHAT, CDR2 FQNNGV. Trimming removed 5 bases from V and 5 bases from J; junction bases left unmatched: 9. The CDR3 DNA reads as TGTGCCAGCAGCCGCCTAGCGGGGGCTGTGGACGAGCAGTACTTC. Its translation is CASSRLAGAVDEQYF.

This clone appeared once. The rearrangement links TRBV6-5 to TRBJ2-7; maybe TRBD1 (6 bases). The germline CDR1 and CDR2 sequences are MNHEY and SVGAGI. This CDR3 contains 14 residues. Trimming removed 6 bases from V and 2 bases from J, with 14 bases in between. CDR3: CASRTTQGPYEQYF. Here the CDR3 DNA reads TGTGCCAGCAGGACAACACAGGGTCCCTACGAGCAGTACTTC.